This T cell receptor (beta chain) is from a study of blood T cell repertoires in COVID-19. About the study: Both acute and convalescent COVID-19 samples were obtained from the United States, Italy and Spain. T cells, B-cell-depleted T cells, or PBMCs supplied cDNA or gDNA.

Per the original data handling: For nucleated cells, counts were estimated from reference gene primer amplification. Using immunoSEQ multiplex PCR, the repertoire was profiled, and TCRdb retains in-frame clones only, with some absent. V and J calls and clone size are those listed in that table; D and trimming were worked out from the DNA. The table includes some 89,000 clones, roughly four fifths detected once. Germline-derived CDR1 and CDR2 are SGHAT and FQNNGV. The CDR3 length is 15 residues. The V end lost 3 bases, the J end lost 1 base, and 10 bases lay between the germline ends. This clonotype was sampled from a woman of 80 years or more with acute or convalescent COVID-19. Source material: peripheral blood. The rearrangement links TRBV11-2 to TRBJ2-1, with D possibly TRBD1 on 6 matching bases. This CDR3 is CASSFDTGSYNEQFF. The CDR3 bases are TGTGCCAGCAGCTTCGACACAGGGTCCTACAATGAGCAGTTCTTC.